These T cell receptor beta chains were read from a single sample in a study of blood T cell repertoires in COVID-19. Method: immunoSEQ multiplex PCR; TCRdb's copy keeps in-frame clones and lacks some. In the table there are approximately 190,000 clones, around 86% of which are singletons. The specimen sequenced was peripheral blood. The receptors come from a woman aged 40 to 50 with acute or convalescent COVID-19. The CDR3 runs from the conserved cysteine through the conserved F or W. A D gene is named only where the DNA matches it firmly. The size of a clone is reported for some rows only, either as once, few or many, or as a class for expanded clones.

D: -
V: TRBV2
size: -
J: TRBJ2-4
DNA: TGTGCCAGCAATGGAGGCCCCGGAGCCAAAAACATTCAGTACTTC
CDR3: CASNGGPGAKNIQYF

D: -
V: TRBV29-1
size: once
J: TRBJ2-7
DNA: TGCAGCGTACAGGCCCAGCCCGCCAACGAGCAGTACTTC
CDR3: CSVQAQPANEQYF

D: -
V: TRBV9
size: -
J: TRBJ2-3
DNA: TGTGCCAGCAGCGTAGCTTCAGTGGTGGGCACAGATACGCAGTATTTT
CDR3: CASSVASVVGTDTQYF

D: TRBD1
V: TRBV6-1
size: -
J: TRBJ2-7
DNA: TGTGCCAGCAGTGAATCGGGGGACAGGGGAAGCTACGAGCAGTACTTC
CDR3: CASSESGDRGSYEQYF

D: TRBD2
V: TRBV5-1
size: -
J: TRBJ2-2
DNA: TGCGCCAGCAGAACCCCGGGACTAGCGGGCCCGAACACCGGGGAGCTGTTTTTT
CDR3: CASRTPGLAGPNTGELFF

D: -
V: TRBV4-1
size: -
J: TRBJ1-5
DNA: TGCGCCAGCAGCCGGGTCAAAGGGACAAGTAACCGGCCCCAGCATTTT
CDR3: CASSRVKGTSNRPQHF

D: TRBD2
V: TRBV5-1
size: -
J: TRBJ2-5
DNA: TGCGCCAGCAGCTCTGCTAGCGGGGGGGCCTCGGAGACCCAGTACTTC
CDR3: CASSSASGGASETQYF

D: TRBD1
V: TRBV29-1
size: -
J: TRBJ2-2
DNA: TGCAGCGTTGAACTGACAGGGGCGTATGCCGGGGAGCTGTTTTTT
CDR3: CSVELTGAYAGELFF

D: -
V: TRBV7-8
size: -
J: TRBJ1-5
DNA: TGTGCCAGCAGCTTTGGAGGAAATTGGCAGCCCCAGCATTTT
CDR3: CASSFGGNWQPQHF

D: TRBD2
V: TRBV27
size: -
J: TRBJ2-1
DNA: TGTGCCAGCAGTTTAGCTAGCGGGAACTCCTACAATGAGCAGTTCTTC
CDR3: CASSLASGNSYNEQFF

D: TRBD2
V: TRBV11-2
size: -
J: TRBJ2-1
DNA: TGTGCCAGCAGCCTCTTCATAGCGGGAGGGCCGGGGGAGCAGTTCTTC
CDR3: CASSLFIAGGPGEQFF

D: -
V: TRBV4-1
size: -
J: TRBJ1-5
DNA: TGCGCCAGCAGCCAACTACAGACCGATCAGCCCCAGCATTTT
CDR3: CASSQLQTDQPQHF

D: -
V: TRBV14
size: few
J: TRBJ1-6
DNA: TGTGCCAGCAGCCAAATAGGGGATTCACCCCTCCACTTT
CDR3: CASSQIGDSPLHF

D: TRBD2
V: TRBV28
size: -
J: TRBJ2-1
DNA: TGTGCCAGCATTACGACTAGCGGGAGATTCAATGAGCAGTTCTTC
CDR3: CASITTSGRFNEQFF

D: -
V: TRBV7-9
size: -
J: TRBJ1-2
DNA: TGTGCCAGCAGCGATCCGGGACTTTCATCACCCGGCTACACCTTC
CDR3: CASSDPGLSSPGYTF

D: TRBD1
V: TRBV5-1
size: -
J: TRBJ1-2
DNA: TGCGCCAGCAGCTTGCAGGGGGTCGATGGCTACACCTTC
CDR3: CASSLQGVDGYTF

D: TRBD2
V: TRBV5-1
size: -
J: TRBJ2-5
DNA: TGCGCCAGCAGCCTGGGCCCATTCGCGGGGGGGATACAAGAGACCCAGTACTTC
CDR3: CASSLGPFAGGIQETQYF

D: -
V: TRBV5-3
size: -
J: TRBJ2-3
DNA: TGTGCCAGAAGCCCTAACCCTCTAGCGTCACCCACAGATACGCAGTATTTT
CDR3: CARSPNPLASPTDTQYF

D: -
V: TRBV20-1
size: -
J: TRBJ1-5
DNA: TGCAGTGCTAGTCAGGGGATTAATCAGCCCCAGCATTTT
CDR3: CSASQGINQPQHF

D: -
V: TRBV5-1
size: -
J: TRBJ2-3
DNA: TGCGCCAGCAGCTTCCCCCGGGGAGGTTTAACAGATACGCAGTATTTT
CDR3: CASSFPRGGLTDTQYF

D: -
V: TRBV3-1/TRBV3-2
size: -
J: TRBJ2-1
DNA: TGTGCCAGCAGCACCCCCGGGACAGAGCAGTTCTTC
CDR3: CASSTPGTEQFF

D: -
V: TRBV20-1
size: -
J: TRBJ2-7
DNA: TGCAGTGCTACTACAGGGTTCGAGCAGTACTTC
CDR3: CSATTGFEQYF

D: TRBD1
V: TRBV27
size: -
J: TRBJ2-7
DNA: TGTGCCAGCAGTGAGGGACAGGGTTTCTACGAGCAGTACTTC
CDR3: CASSEGQGFYEQYF

D: TRBD1
V: TRBV2
size: -
J: TRBJ1-5
DNA: TGTGCCAGCGGAGGGACAGGGGGCGTACAGCCCCAGCATTTT
CDR3: CASGGTGGVQPQHF

D: TRBD1
V: TRBV5-1
size: -
J: TRBJ1-1
DNA: TGCGCCAGCAGCCCGGGACAGCCAGAGGGTGAAGCTTTCTTT
CDR3: CASSPGQPEGEAFF

D: -
V: TRBV12-3/TRBV12-4
size: few
J: TRBJ2-2
DNA: TGTGCCAGCAGTTTCGGCACCGGGGAGCTGTTTTTT
CDR3: CASSFGTGELFF

D: TRBD2
V: TRBV27
size: once
J: TRBJ2-7
DNA: TGTGCCAGCGGAGGGGATGGCGGAGGGGCTAGCGGGAGGTACGAGCAGTACTTC
CDR3: CASGGDGGGASGRYEQYF

D: TRBD1
V: TRBV27
size: -
J: TRBJ1-5
DNA: TGTGCCAGCAGTTTAGAGGGGGCGTGGAATCAGCCCCAGCATTTT
CDR3: CASSLEGAWNQPQHF

D: TRBD1
V: TRBV27
size: -
J: TRBJ1-6
DNA: TGTGCCAGCAGTAGCACCGGGACAGGATCACCCCTCCACTTT
CDR3: CASSSTGTGSPLHF

D: TRBD1
V: TRBV6-1
size: -
J: TRBJ2-1
DNA: TGTGCCAGCAGTCAAGCCGGACAGGGGGTCCGGGATGAGCAGTTCTTC
CDR3: CASSQAGQGVRDEQFF

D: -
V: TRBV5-4
size: -
J: TRBJ1-2
DNA: TGTGCCAGCAGCCGATCCAATAACAGGGACCCCTATGGCTACACCTTC
CDR3: CASSRSNNRDPYGYTF

D: TRBD2
V: TRBV9
size: -
J: TRBJ2-3
DNA: TGTGCCAGCAGCGTAGAAGCGGGATCAGATACGCAGTATTTT
CDR3: CASSVEAGSDTQYF

D: -
V: TRBV18
size: -
J: TRBJ1-2
DNA: TGTGCCAGCTCACCCCCCCAGGGTTTATATGGCTACACCTTC
CDR3: CASSPPQGLYGYTF

D: TRBD2
V: TRBV5-1
size: -
J: TRBJ2-2
DNA: TGCGCCAGCAGCTTGGCCGGAACTAGCGGACTGTTAAACACCGGGGAGCTGTTTTTT
CDR3: CASSLAGTSGLLNTGELFF

D: -
V: TRBV7-3
size: -
J: TRBJ2-3
DNA: TGTGCCAGCAGCTCGGGTGGCACAGATACGCAGTATTTT
CDR3: CASSSGGTDTQYF

D: TRBD1
V: TRBV5-1
size: -
J: TRBJ2-7
DNA: TGCGCCAGCAGCCGGGACAGGGGTCTCTACGAGCAGTACTTC
CDR3: CASSRDRGLYEQYF

D: -
V: TRBV5-1
size: -
J: TRBJ1-4
DNA: TGCGCCAGCAAACAGGGTTCAACTAATGAAAAACTGTTTTTT
CDR3: CASKQGSTNEKLFF

D: TRBD1
V: TRBV5-8
size: -
J: TRBJ1-1
DNA: TGTGCCAGCAGCACCAACAGGGGAGGTACTGAAGCTTTCTTT
CDR3: CASSTNRGGTEAFF

D: -
V: TRBV19
size: few
J: TRBJ1-2
DNA: TGTGCCAGTAGTATATTGGCGGCGGGGGGCTACACCTTC
CDR3: CASSILAAGGYTF

D: -
V: TRBV29-1
size: -
J: TRBJ2-2
DNA: TGCAGCGTGATGGAAGGGGGAACCGGGGAGCTGTTTTTT
CDR3: CSVMEGGTGELFF

D: -
V: TRBV25-1
size: -
J: TRBJ1-6
DNA: TGTGCCAGCTCCCTGGCTAATTCACCCCTCCACTTT
CDR3: CASSLANSPLHF

D: TRBD2
V: TRBV7-9
size: -
J: TRBJ2-4
DNA: TGTGCCAGCAGCTTAGCGCTAGGGCTAGCGGGAAACATTCAGTACTTC
CDR3: CASSLALGLAGNIQYF

D: TRBD2
V: TRBV2
size: few
J: TRBJ2-1
DNA: TGTGCCAGCAGACGGCGGGAGGTGTCCTACAATGAGCAGTTCTTC
CDR3: CASRRREVSYNEQFF

D: -
V: TRBV6-5
size: -
J: TRBJ1-1
DNA: TGTGCCAGCAGAGAGAACTTGAACACTGAAGCTTTCTTT
CDR3: CASRENLNTEAFF

D: TRBD2
V: TRBV24-1
size: -
J: TRBJ2-1
DNA: TGTGCCACCAGTGATTCGACTAGCGGGAGATTTGGATTCAATGAGCAGTTCTTC
CDR3: CATSDSTSGRFGFNEQFF

D: -
V: TRBV2
size: -
J: TRBJ2-2
DNA: TGTGCCAGCAGCCAGTCGGGCACCGGGGAGCTGTTTTTT
CDR3: CASSQSGTGELFF

D: -
V: TRBV2
size: -
J: TRBJ2-2
DNA: TGTGCCAGCGGAACCCAGGGAACCGGGGAGCTGTTTTTT
CDR3: CASGTQGTGELFF

D: -
V: TRBV7-2
size: -
J: TRBJ1-5
DNA: TGTGCCAGCACTGTTCAACATGGCCAGCCCCAGCATTTT
CDR3: CASTVQHGQPQHF

D: TRBD1
V: TRBV4-1
size: -
J: TRBJ2-5
DNA: TGCGCCAGCAGCCAGTCCGGACAGGGTATGGGGACCCAGTACTTC
CDR3: CASSQSGQGMGTQYF

D: -
V: TRBV9
size: -
J: TRBJ1-2
DNA: TGTGCCAGCAGCGTAGGCGCTAACTATGGCTACACCTTC
CDR3: CASSVGANYGYTF

D: TRBD2
V: TRBV6-5
size: -
J: TRBJ2-1
DNA: TGTGCCAGCACAATTAGCGGGAGTCCCTACAATGAGCAGTTCTTC
CDR3: CASTISGSPYNEQFF

D: -
V: TRBV6-5
size: -
J: TRBJ1-1
DNA: TGTGCCAGCGGTTGGCGGATCCCTGAAGCTTTCTTT
CDR3: CASGWRIPEAFF

D: TRBD1
V: TRBV7-8
size: -
J: TRBJ2-2
DNA: TGTGCCAGCAGCCCACAGGGGACCGGGGAGCTGTTTTTT
CDR3: CASSPQGTGELFF

D: TRBD2
V: TRBV7-3
size: -
J: TRBJ2-3
DNA: TGTGCCAGCAGCCCCTGGGGGGGAGCGGGGGGCCGCACAGATACGCAGTATTTT
CDR3: CASSPWGGAGGRTDTQYF

D: -
V: TRBV6-5
size: -
J: TRBJ1-2
DNA: TGTGCCAGCAAACTAGAGAGGAGGAGCGGTGGCTACACCTTC
CDR3: CASKLERRSGGYTF